This is a list of T cell receptor beta chains from one sample in a study of blood T cells in healthy people across ages. Each CDR3 protein is one row after TCRdb ran MiXCR on the 5' RACE reads. The table shows 700,000 to 900,000 distinct CDR3 sequences, with roughly 25% occurring only once. These data were also filed under a second study, of T cells of mothers and their children.

Input material: blood. These receptors came from a boy younger than 18 in good health. Both conserved end residues are part of each CDR3. Each record gives: clone size, D gene, J gene, V gene, CDR3 protein, CDR3 DNA. A D gene is named only where the DNA matches it firmly. Some rows mark clone size as missing; the rest say once, few, many or name a class of expanded clone.

NA	NA	TRBJ2-2	TRBV5-1	CASSASDTGELFF	TGCGCCAGCAGCGCTAGCGACACCGGGGAGCTGTTTTTT
NA	TRBD1	TRBJ1-1	TRBV7-2	CASSFGQGNLEAFF	TGTGCCAGCAGCTTCGGACAGGGAAACCTTGAAGCTTTCTTT
few	NA	TRBJ2-3	TRBV3-1	CASSPFGRRTDTQYF	TGTGCCAGCAGCCCTTTTGGTCGTCGCACAGATACGCAGTATTTT
few	NA	TRBJ2-7	TRBV28	CATRDGAYEQYF	TGTGCCACCCGGGACGGAGCCTACGAGCAGTACTTC
few	NA	TRBJ1-1	TRBV20-1	CSARRVGNTEAFF	TGCAGTGCGCGACGGGTCGGGAACACTGAAGCTTTCTTT
few	TRBD1	TRBJ1-2	TRBV29-1	CSGEGAYGYTF	TGCAGCGGGGAGGGGGCCTATGGCTACACCTTC
few	NA	TRBJ2-7	TRBV29-1	CSVEGGPLGEQYF	TGCAGCGTTGAGGGTGGGCCTTTAGGCGAGCAGTACTTC
NA	NA	TRBJ1-4	TRBV25-1	CASTGEANGKLFF	TGTGCCAGCACGGGGGAAGCTAATGGAAAACTGTTTTTT
few	TRBD2	TRBJ2-1	TRBV5-1	CASSLIAGGSYNEQFF	TGCGCCAGCAGCCTGATAGCGGGGGGCTCCTACAATGAGCAGTTCTTC
NA	NA	TRBJ1-4	TRBV25-1	CASSSYWGATNEKLFF	TGTGCCAGCAGTTCTTATTGGGGGGCAACTAATGAAAAACTGTTTTTT
NA	NA	TRBJ2-3	TRBV12-3/TRBV12-4	CASSFGGIRADTQYF	TGTGCCAGCAGTTTTGGAGGCATACGCGCAGATACGCAGTATTTT
NA	NA	TRBJ2-4	TRBV20-1	CSASPPGVQNIQYF	TGCAGTGCCTCCCCACCCGGGGTCCAAAACATTCAGTACTTC
few	NA	TRBJ2-4	TRBV28	CASTTNSLGAIQYF	TGTGCCAGCACCACAAACTCCCTGGGGGCCATTCAGTACTTC
NA	TRBD1	TRBJ1-1	TRBV5-1	CASTHNAGTGGTEAFF	TGCGCCAGCACCCATAACGCCGGGACAGGGGGCACTGAAGCTTTCTTT
NA	NA	TRBJ2-6	TRBV12-3/TRBV12-4	CASSETAGAGAGANVLTF	TGTGCCAGCAGTGAAACCGCAGGGGCAGGCGCCGGGGCCAACGTCCTGACTTTC
NA	NA	TRBJ1-4	TRBV6-1	CAISDRFATNEKLFF	TGTGCCATCTCGGACAGATTTGCAACTAATGAAAAACTGTTTTTT
few	NA	TRBJ2-7	TRBV7-9	CASSSYRDAGTYEQYF	TGTGCCAGCAGTTCTTACCGGGACGCAGGAACCTACGAGCAGTACTTC
NA	NA	TRBJ1-1	TRBV5-1	CASSWVDGTEAFF	TGCGCCAGCAGCTGGGTTGACGGCACTGAAGCTTTCTTT
NA	NA	TRBJ1-2	TRBV29-1	CSAWDGANYGYTF	TGCAGCGCTTGGGACGGAGCTAACTATGGCTACACCTTC
NA	NA	TRBJ1-2	TRBV27	CASSPERRDYGYTF	TGTGCCAGCAGTCCGGAGCGGAGGGACTATGGCTACACCTTC
NA	TRBD2	TRBJ2-5	TRBV7-7	CASSLELAGDQETQYF	TGTGCTAGCAGCTTAGAACTAGCGGGGGACCAAGAGACCCAGTACTTC
NA	NA	TRBJ1-4	TRBV12-3/TRBV12-4	CASSTQWGANEKLFF	TGTGCCAGCAGTACCCAGTGGGGGGCTAATGAAAAACTGTTTTTT
few	NA	TRBJ1-4	TRBV12-3/TRBV12-4	CASSLQGINEKLFF	TGTGCCAGCAGCTTACAGGGAATCAATGAAAAACTGTTTTTT
NA	NA	TRBJ2-3	TRBV24-1	CATSDRTGFEADTQYF	TGTGCCACCAGTGATCGCACAGGGTTCGAGGCAGATACGCAGTATTTT
few	TRBD2	TRBJ2-1	TRBV20-1	CSAGRGGAGNEQFF	TGCAGTGCAGGGCGGGGGGGTGCTGGTAATGAGCAGTTCTTC
NA	NA	TRBJ1-2	TRBV18	CASSPEELEGYTF	TGTGCCAGCTCACCGGAAGAATTGGAAGGCTACACCTTC
few	TRBD2	TRBJ2-7	TRBV9	CASSVDSGGSYEQYF	TGTGCCAGCAGCGTCGACAGCGGGGGGTCCTACGAGCAGTACTTC
NA	TRBD1	TRBJ1-4	TRBV7-2	CASSRQGGLANEKLFF	TGTGCCAGCAGCCGACAGGGAGGACTGGCTAATGAAAAACTGTTTTTT
NA	NA	TRBJ1-5	TRBV28	CASTQGAAISQHF	TGTGCCAGCACTCAAGGAGCCGCGATTTCCCAGCATTTT